This T cell receptor beta chain is from a study of control samples from healthy donors and cancer patients. The assay was immunoSEQ multiplex PCR, and TCRdb's table has in-frame clones only and misses some. The sample contains approximately 100,000 clones, around nine tenths of which appear only once. This CDR3 has 14 residues. The germline gives CDR1 MNHEY, CDR2 SVGAGI. J gave up 3 bases and V 8 bases, and 7 bases lay outside the gene matches. The receptor comes from a man aged 60 to 69 with lung cancer. V usage is TRBV6-5 and J usage is TRBJ2-1, with TRBD1 matching 7 bases. Material: PBMCs. This CDR3 reads CASVRTGNYNEQFF. CDR3 sequence (DNA): TGTGCCAGCGTGCGGACAGGTAACTACAATGAGCAGTTCTTC.